This T cell receptor beta chain was identified during a study of glioma-infiltrating T cells after dendritic cell vaccination. Study-wide background: Samples are from glioblastoma patients in Phase I and II dendritic cell vaccine trials.

Regarding time point: after dendritic cell vaccination, including at tumor progression/relapse. The germline gives CDR1 ENHRY, CDR2 SYGVKD. Trimming took 5 bases from V and 8 from J; bases not matched to a gene: 8. This CDR3 comprises 14 residues. Overall study results and limits: No direct clonality-survival link was found; a diverse polyclonal response may matter. Only a small number of patients had complete blood and tumor samples.

A remark on this clone: Its cognate antigen is unknown.

Primers: 60 V beta forward and 13 J beta reverse. The data were produced by immunoSEQ multiplex PCR, yet TCRdb's version contains in-frame clones alone and is incomplete. The top ten clones hold roughly 5.5% of a sample with approximately 92,000 clones, 75% to 90% of them seen once. The V call is TRBV10-3, the J call TRBJ2-1, with TRBD2 matching 8 bases. The receptor's source is a human donor with glioblastoma. Sequenced material: blood, taken after dendritic cell vaccination. The CDR3, as DNA: TGTGCCATCAGTATCGGGGGGGCCAGTTATGAGCAGTTCTTC. Its protein is CAISIGGASYEQFF.